This record looks at one TCR beta chain sequence and its context. Its antigen is unidentified. The data originate from a study of T-cell reconstitution after alpha-beta-depleted transplantation in children. Study-wide points: By one year post-transplant, T-cell counts and diversity largely arose from T cells that were newly produced.

The CDR3 contains 17 residues. CDR1 and CDR2 from the germline V gene are DFQATT and SNEGSKA (reference sequence). V lost 2 bases and J lost 13; bases outside the gene matches: 23. The library targeted TCRbeta and was prepared with unique molecular identifiers. TCRdb re-called the PCR reads through MiXCR, storing one row per CDR3 protein. The sample lists hundreds of thousands of distinct CDR3 sequences, under 12% seen once, with roughly 2.1% in the top ten. The TCR comes from a child aged 2 to 10 with inherited bone marrow failure, due to receive a stem cell transplant. J is TRBJ2-7 and V is TRBV20-1; 10 bases agree with TRBD2. Sequenced here: PBMCs, sampled before TCRalphabeta/CD19-depleted stem cell transplant. CDR3 sequence: CSARIGIAGGPMRIEYF. The CDR3 DNA reads as TGCAGTGCTAGAATTGGGATAGCGGGAGGACCGATGAGGATTGAATACTTC.